The clone carrying this TCR beta chain was recorded only once. This CDR3 contains 18 residues. V was clipped by 8 bases and J by 1 base; unmatched bases: 13. Germline assignment: CDR1 MRHNA and CDR2 SNTAGT. The TCRbeta library incorporated unique molecular identifiers. Each CDR3 protein gets one entry after TCRdb re-called the PCR reads with MiXCR. The table records approximately 800,000 distinct CDR3 sequences, approximately 15% of them present only once. This sample was included in a study of T-cell reconstitution after alpha-beta-depleted transplantation in children. This receptor was obtained from a male patient younger than 18 who had a stem cell transplant for acute lymphoblastic leukemia, so the T cells may come from the graft donor. The chain carries TRBV6-4 and TRBJ2-6; TRBD1 matches 8 bases. The sample consisted of PBMCs, mostly from graft donor cells, taken 360 days after TCRalphabeta/CD19-depleted stem cell transplant. CDR3 coding DNA: TGTGCCAGCTGTTCCTCCGGGACAGGACGATCTGGGGCCAACGTCCTGACTTTC. It translates to CASCSSGTGRSGANVLTF.